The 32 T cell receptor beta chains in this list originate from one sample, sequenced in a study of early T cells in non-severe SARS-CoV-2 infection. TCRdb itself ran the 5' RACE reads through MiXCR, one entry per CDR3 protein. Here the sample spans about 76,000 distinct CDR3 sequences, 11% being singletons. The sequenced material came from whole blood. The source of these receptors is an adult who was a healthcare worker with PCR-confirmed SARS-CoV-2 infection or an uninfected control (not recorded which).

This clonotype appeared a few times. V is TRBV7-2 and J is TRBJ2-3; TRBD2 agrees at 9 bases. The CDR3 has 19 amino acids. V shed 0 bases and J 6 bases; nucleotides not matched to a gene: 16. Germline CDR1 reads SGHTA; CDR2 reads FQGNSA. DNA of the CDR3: TGTGCCAGCAGCTTAGCGCCCCGAGGAGTAGCGGGGGCAGGGGATACGCAGTATTTT. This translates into CASSLAPRGVAGAGDTQYF.

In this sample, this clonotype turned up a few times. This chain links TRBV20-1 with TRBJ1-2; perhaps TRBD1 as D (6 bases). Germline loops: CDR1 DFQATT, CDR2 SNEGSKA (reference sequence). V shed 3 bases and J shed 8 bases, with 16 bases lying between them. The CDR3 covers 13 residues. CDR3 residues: CSASPPGARGYTF. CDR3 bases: TGCAGTGCTAGTCCCCCGGGGGCGCGGGGCTACACCTTC.

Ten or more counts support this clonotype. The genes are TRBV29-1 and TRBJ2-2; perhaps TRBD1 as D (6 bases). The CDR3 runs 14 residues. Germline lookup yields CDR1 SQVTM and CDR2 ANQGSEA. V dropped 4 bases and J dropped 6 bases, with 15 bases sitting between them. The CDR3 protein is CSVGTYRDPGELFF. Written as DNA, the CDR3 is TGCAGCGTTGGTACATACAGGGATCCCGGGGAGCTGTTTTTT.

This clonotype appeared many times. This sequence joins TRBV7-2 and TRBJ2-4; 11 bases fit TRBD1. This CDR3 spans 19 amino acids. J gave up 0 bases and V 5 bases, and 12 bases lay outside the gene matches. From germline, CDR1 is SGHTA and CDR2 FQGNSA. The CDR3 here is CASSGPGTGGLVAKNIQYF. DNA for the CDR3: TGTGCCAGCAGCGGCCCCGGGACAGGGGGGTTGGTAGCCAAAAACATTCAGTACTTC.

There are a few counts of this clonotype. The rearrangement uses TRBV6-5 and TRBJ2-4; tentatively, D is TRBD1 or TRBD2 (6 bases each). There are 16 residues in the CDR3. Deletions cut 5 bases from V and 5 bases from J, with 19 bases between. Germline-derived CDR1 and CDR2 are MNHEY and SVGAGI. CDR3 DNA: TGTGCCAGCAGTCAAAGACAGGCCGGCGGGGAAAACATTCAGTACTTC. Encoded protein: CASSQRQAGGENIQYF.

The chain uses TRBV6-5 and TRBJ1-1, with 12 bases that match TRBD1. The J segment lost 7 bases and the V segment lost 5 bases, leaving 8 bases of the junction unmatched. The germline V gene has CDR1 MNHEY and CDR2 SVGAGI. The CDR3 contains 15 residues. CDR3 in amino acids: CASSPPGQGAGEAFF. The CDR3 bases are TGTGCCAGCAGTCCCCCGGGACAGGGGGCTGGTGAAGCTTTCTTT.

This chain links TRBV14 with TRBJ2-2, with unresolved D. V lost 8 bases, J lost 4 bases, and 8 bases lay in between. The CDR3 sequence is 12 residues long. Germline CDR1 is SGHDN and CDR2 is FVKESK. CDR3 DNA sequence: TGTGCCAGCGAGAGATCCACCGGGGAGCTGTTTTTT. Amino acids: CASERSTGELFF.

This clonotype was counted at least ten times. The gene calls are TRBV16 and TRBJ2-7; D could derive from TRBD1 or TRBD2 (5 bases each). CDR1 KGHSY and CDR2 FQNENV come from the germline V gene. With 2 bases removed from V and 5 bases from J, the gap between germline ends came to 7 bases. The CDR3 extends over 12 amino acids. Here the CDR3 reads CASSQRGHEQYF. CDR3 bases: TGTGCCAGCAGCCAACGGGGACACGAGCAGTACTTC.

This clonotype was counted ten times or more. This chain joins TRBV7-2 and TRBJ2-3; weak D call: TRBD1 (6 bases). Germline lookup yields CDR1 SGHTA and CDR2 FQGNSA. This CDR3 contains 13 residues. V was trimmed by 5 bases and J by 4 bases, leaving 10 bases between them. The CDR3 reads CASSITGSDTQYF. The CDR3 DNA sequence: TGTGCCAGCAGCATAACAGGGTCAGATACGCAGTATTTT.

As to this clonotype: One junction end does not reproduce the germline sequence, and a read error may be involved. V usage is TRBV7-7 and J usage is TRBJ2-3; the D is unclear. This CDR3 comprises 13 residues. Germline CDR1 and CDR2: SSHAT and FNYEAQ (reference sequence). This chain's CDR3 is CASSSSNADTQYF. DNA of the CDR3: TGTGCTAGCAGCTCTTCGAACGCAGATACGCAGTATTTT.

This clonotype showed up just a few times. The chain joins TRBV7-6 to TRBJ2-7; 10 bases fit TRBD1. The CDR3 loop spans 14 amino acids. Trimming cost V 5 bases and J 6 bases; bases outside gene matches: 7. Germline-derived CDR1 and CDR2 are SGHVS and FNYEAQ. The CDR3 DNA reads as TGTGCCAGCAGCGTATCCGGGACAGGGGTCGAGCAGTACTTC. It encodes CASSVSGTGVEQYF.

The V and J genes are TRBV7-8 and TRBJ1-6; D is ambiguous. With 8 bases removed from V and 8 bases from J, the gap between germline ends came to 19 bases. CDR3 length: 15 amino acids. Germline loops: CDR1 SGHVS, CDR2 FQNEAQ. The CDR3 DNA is TGTGCCAGCGGGGTTTCGGGGAGGACCTATTCACCCCTCCACTTT. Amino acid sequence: CASGVSGRTYSPLHF.

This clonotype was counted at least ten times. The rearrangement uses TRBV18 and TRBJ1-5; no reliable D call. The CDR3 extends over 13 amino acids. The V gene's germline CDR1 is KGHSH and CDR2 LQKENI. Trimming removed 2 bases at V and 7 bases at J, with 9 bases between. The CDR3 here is CASSPEGRQPQHF. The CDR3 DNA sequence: TGTGCCAGCTCACCAGAGGGTCGACAGCCCCAGCATTTT.

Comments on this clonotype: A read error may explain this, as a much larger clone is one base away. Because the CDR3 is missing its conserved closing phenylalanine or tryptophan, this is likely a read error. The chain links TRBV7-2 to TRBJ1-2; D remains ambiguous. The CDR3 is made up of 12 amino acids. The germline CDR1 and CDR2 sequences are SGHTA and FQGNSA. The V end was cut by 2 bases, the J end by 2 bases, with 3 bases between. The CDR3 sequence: CASSLRNYGYTS. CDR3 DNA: TGTGCCAGCAGCTTACGGAACTATGGCTACACCTCC.

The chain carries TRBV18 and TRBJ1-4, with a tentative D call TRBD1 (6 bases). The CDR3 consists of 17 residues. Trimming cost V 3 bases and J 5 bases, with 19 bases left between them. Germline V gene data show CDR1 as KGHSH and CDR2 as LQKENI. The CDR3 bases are TGTGCCAGCTCACCGGGGGCTCCTGGTCAGGGGAATGAAAAACTGTTTTTT. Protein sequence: CASSPGAPGQGNEKLFF.

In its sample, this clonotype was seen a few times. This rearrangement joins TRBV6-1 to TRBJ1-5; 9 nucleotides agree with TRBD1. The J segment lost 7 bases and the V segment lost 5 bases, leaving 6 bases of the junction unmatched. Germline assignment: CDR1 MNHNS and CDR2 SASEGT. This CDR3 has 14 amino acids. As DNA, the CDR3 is TGTGCCAGCAGTCAGGGACAGGGAATCCAGCCCCAGCATTTT. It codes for CASSQGQGIQPQHF.

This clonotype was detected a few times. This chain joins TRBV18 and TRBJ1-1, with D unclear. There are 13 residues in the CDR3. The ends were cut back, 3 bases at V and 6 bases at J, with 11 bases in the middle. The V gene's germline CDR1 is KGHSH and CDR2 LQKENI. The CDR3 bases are TGTGCCAGCTCACCGGGAGTCGCCTCTGAAGCTTTCTTT. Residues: CASSPGVASEAFF. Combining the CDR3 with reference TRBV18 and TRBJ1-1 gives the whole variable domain NAGVMQNPRHLVRRRGQEARLRCSPMKGHSHVYWYRQLPEEGLKFMVYLQKENIIDESGMPKERFSAEFPKEGPSILRIQQVVRGDSAAYFCASSPGVASEAFFGQGTRLTVV.

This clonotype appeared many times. The CDR3 sequence is CASSRGGSFFSYNEQFF. As DNA, the CDR3 is TGTGCCAGCAGTCGCGGGGGGAGCTTCTTCTCCTACAATGAGCAGTTCTTC. The rearrangement uses TRBV12-3 or TRBV12-4 and TRBJ2-1, with 8 positions matching TRBD2. V trimming: 5 bases; J trimming: 0 bases; junction bases outside the gene matches: 9. The CDR3 is 17 residues long.

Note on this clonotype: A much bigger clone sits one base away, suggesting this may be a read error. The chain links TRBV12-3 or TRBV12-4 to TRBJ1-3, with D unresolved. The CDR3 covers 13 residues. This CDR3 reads CASSLSPGYTIYF. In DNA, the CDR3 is TGTGCCAGCAGTTTATCTCCTGGATACACCATATATTTT.

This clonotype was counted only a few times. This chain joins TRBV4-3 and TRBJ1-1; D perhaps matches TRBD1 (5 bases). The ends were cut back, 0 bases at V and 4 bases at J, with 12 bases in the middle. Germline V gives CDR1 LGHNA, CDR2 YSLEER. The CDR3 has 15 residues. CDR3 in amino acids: CASSQDPQGVTEAFF. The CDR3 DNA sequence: TGCGCCAGCAGCCAAGACCCCCAGGGCGTCACTGAAGCTTTCTTT.

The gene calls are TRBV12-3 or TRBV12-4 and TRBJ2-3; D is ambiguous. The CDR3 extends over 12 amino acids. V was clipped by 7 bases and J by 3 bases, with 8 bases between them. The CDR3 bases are TGTGCCAGCAATTCTGGGACAGATACGCAGTATTTT. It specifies CASNSGTDTQYF.

The CDR3 here is CASSQPTTGYHDTQYF. The CDR3 DNA is TGTGCCAGCAGCCAACCGACCACAGGGTATCATGATACGCAGTATTTT. The rearrangement uses TRBV4-2 and TRBJ2-3; D may be TRBD1 (6 bases). Between the trimmed V and J ends, which lost 2 bases and 6 bases, there was a span of 18 bases. CDR1 is LGHNA, CDR2 YNFKEQ, per germline. This CDR3 contains 16 residues.

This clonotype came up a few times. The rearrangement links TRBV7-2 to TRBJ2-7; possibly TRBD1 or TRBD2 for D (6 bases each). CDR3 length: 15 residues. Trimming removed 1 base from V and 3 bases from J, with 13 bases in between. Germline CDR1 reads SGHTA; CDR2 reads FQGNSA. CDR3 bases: TGTGCCAGCAGCTTAGGGTACGGGGGCTACTACGAGCAGTACTTC. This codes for CASSLGYGGYYEQYF.

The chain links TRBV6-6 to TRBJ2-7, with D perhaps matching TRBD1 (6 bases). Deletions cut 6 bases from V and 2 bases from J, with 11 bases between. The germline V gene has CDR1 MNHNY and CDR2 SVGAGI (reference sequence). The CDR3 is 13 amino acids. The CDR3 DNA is TGTGCCAGCAGCCGGGACACGGCCTACGAGCAGTACTTC. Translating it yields CASSRDTAYEQYF.

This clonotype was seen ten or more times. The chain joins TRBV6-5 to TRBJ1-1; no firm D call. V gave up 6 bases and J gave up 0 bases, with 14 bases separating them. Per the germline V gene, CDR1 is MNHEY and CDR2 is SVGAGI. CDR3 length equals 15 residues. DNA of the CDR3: TGTGCCAGCAGGAAATTGGACGGATTGAACACTGAAGCTTTCTTT. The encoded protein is CASRKLDGLNTEAFF.

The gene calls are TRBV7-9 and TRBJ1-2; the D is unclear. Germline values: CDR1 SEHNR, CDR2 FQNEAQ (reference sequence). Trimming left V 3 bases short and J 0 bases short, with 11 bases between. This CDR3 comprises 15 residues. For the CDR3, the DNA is TGTGCCAGCAGCTTGGCCGCGGAGTCTAACTATGGCTACACCTTC. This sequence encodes CASSLAAESNYGYTF.

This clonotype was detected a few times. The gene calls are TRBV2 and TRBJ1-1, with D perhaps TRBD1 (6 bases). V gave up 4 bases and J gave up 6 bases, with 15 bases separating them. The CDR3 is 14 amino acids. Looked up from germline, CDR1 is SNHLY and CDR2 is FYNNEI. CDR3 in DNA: TGTGCCAGCAGTGCCGGCAGGGGAGGCGCTGAAGCTTTCTTT. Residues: CASSAGRGGAEAFF.

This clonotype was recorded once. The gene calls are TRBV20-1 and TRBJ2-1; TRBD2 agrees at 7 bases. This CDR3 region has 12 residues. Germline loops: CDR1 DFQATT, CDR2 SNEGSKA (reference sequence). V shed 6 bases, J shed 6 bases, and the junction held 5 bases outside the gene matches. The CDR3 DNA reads TGCAGTGCGTGGACTAGTCCCAATGAGCAGTTCTTC. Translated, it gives CSAWTSPNEQFF.

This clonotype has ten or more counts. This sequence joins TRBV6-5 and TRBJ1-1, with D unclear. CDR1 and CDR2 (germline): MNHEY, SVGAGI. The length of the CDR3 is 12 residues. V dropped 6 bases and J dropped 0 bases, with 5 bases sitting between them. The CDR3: CASRTMNTEAFF. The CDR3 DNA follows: TGTGCCAGCAGAACGATGAACACTGAAGCTTTCTTT.

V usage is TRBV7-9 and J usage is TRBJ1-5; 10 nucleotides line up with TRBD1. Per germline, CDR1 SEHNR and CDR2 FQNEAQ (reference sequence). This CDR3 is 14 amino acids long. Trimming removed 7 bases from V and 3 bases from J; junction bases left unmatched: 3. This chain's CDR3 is CASKDRGDNQPQHF. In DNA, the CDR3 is TGTGCCAGCAAGGACAGGGGGGACAATCAGCCCCAGCATTTT.

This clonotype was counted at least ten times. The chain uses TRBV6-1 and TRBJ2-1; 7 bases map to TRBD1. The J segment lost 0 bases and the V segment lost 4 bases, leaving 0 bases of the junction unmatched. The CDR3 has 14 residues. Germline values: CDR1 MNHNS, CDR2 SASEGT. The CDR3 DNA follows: TGTGCCAGCAGTGGGACAGGCTCCTACAATGAGCAGTTCTTC. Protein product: CASSGTGSYNEQFF.

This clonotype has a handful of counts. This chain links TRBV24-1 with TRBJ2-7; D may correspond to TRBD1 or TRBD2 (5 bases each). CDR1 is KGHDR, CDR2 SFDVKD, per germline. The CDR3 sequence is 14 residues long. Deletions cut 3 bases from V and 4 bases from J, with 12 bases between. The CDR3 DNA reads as TGTGCCACCAGTGATACTGACAGAGGGTACGAGCAGTACTTC. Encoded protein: CATSDTDRGYEQYF.